A single sample gave rise to the 30 T cell receptor beta chains below, sequenced in a study of graft-versus-host responses after intestinal transplantation. Assay used: immunoSEQ multiplex PCR; TCRdb lists only in-frame clones, some missing. The table records tens of thousands of clones, about 91% of them present only once. The antigens for these receptors are not known. This specimen consisted of unstimulated CD8+ T cells sorted from spleen or lymph node cells, obtained before intestinal transplant. The receptors stem from a human donor who received an intestinal transplant.

This chain uses TRBV28 with TRBJ2-3; weak D call: TRBD2 (5 bases). Germline CDR1 MDHEN, CDR2 SYDVKM. V gave up 6 bases and J gave up 5 bases, with 15 bases separating them. This CDR3 region has 14 residues. The DNA of the CDR3 is TGTGCCAGCAGCGGTACTAGTAGCCGAGATACGCAGTATTTT. It codes for CASSGTSSRDTQYF.

V is TRBV19 and J is TRBJ2-7; TRBD2 aligns across 10 bases. Unmatched junction bases numbered 3, after V lost 1 base and J lost 3 bases. The CDR3 contains 15 residues. Per germline, CDR1 LNHDA and CDR2 SQIVND (reference sequence). CDR3 sequence: CASSIGTSGLYEQYF. CDR3 DNA: TGTGCCAGTAGTATAGGGACTAGCGGACTCTACGAGCAGTACTTC.

The chain uses TRBV5-1 and TRBJ2-7; 8 nucleotides align to TRBD1. The germline V gene encodes CDR1 SGHRS and CDR2 YFSETQ. The CDR3 runs 15 residues. Unmatched junction bases numbered 5, after V lost 1 base and J lost 2 bases. The CDR3 DNA is TGCGCCAGCAGCTTGCCGACAGGGGCACCCTACGAGCAGTACTTC. Protein: CASSLPTGAPYEQYF.

This clone was counted once. CDR3 nucleotide sequence: TGTGCCAGTAGTATTGCGGGACTACGCCAAGAGACCCAGTACTTC. Translated, it gives CASSIAGLRQETQYF. The J gene is TRBJ2-5, the V gene TRBV19; 7 bases are a match to TRBD2. Trimming at V came to 3 bases and at J to 1 base, leaving 5 bases not matched to a gene. CDR1 and CDR2 from the germline V gene are LNHDA and SQIVND (reference sequence). The CDR3 is 15 residues long.

This chain joins TRBV4-1 and TRBJ2-1; 12 nucleotides line up with TRBD2. J lost 4 bases, V lost 0 bases, and 4 bases had no gene match. The CDR3 is made up of 17 amino acids. In germline, CDR1 is MGHRA, CDR2 YSYEKL. The CDR3 here is CASSQDQTSGGYNEQFF. The CDR3 region has the DNA TGCGCCAGCAGCCAAGACCAAACTAGCGGGGGGTACAATGAGCAGTTCTTC.

The gene calls are TRBV30 and TRBJ1-1; D ambiguous. Trimming removed 0 bases at V and 5 bases at J, with 7 bases between. CDR3 length: 12 amino acids. Per the germline V gene, CDR1 is GTSNPN and CDR2 is SVGIG (reference sequence). CDR3 in amino acids: CAWSVRGTEAFF. The CDR3 bases are TGTGCCTGGAGTGTACGGGGAACTGAAGCTTTCTTT.

By sample fraction, this clone is medium-sized (0.01 to 0.1%). The rearrangement links TRBV9 to TRBJ1-6; TRBD1 matches 7 bases. Germline V gene sequence: CDR1 SGDLS, CDR2 YYNGEE. This CDR3 spans 13 amino acids. Trimming took 4 bases from V and 10 from J; bases not matched to a gene: 5. This CDR3 is CASSRGGGSPLHF. The CDR3 coding sequence is TGTGCCAGCAGCCGAGGGGGCGGCTCACCCCTCCACTTT. Together with reference TRBV9 and TRBJ1-6, the CDR3 gives the full variable domain: DSGVTQTPKHLITATGQRVTLRCSPRSGDLSVYWYQQSLDQGLQFLIQYYNGEERAKGNILERFSAQQFPDLHSELNLSSLELGDSALYFCASSRGGGSPLHFGNGTRLTVT.

This clone was seen only a few times. The rearrangement joins TRBV6-6 to TRBJ1-2, with D perhaps TRBD1 (5 bases). Germline assignment: CDR1 MNHNY and CDR2 SVGAGI (reference sequence). The CDR3 totals 15 residues. Trimming left V 5 bases short and J 0 bases short, with 13 bases between. Here the CDR3 DNA reads TGTGCCAGCAGTCCTGGGGCAGCAGCTAACTATGGCTACACCTTC. Amino acids: CASSPGAAANYGYTF.

The V gene is TRBV27, the J gene TRBJ2-7; possibly TRBD1 for D (5 bases). Between the trimmed V and J ends, which lost 5 bases and 0 bases, there was a span of 8 bases. The length of the CDR3 is 13 residues. The germline CDR1 and CDR2 sequences are MNHEY and SMNVEV (reference sequence). CDR3 bases: TGTGCCAGCAGTATTCAGGGCTCCTACGAGCAGTACTTC. It encodes CASSIQGSYEQYF.

V usage is TRBV6-5 and J usage is TRBJ2-5, with 9 bases fitting TRBD1. Trimming cost V 0 bases and J 3 bases; bases outside gene matches: 2. Germline V gives CDR1 MNHEY, CDR2 SVGAGI. This CDR3 region has 15 residues. Here the CDR3 DNA reads TGTGCCAGCAGTTACTCGCGACAGGGGGAAGAGACCCAGTACTTC. This sequence encodes CASSYSRQGEETQYF.

In DNA, the CDR3 is TGCGCCAGCAGCCAAGACAGGGGGCCTAATGAAAAACTGTTTTTT. Protein: CASSQDRGPNEKLFF. The chain carries TRBV4-1 and TRBJ1-4, with 8 bases fitting TRBD1. The junction had 0 bases not matched to a gene; V was cut back by 0 bases and J by 3 bases. CDR3 length: 15 amino acids. Germline loops: CDR1 MGHRA, CDR2 YSYEKL.

The rearrangement uses TRBV15 and TRBJ2-1, with 8 bases matching TRBD2. Losses at the gene ends were 0 bases for V and 5 bases for J; bases not matched to a gene: 15. Germline loops: CDR1 LNHNV, CDR2 YYDKDF (reference sequence). This CDR3 has 19 residues. CDR3 DNA sequence: TGTGCCACCAGCAGAGAAACACCTATTAGCGGGGAGGGCCACAATGAGCAGTTCTTC. It encodes CATSRETPISGEGHNEQFF.

Only a few counts were recorded for this clone. The rearrangement links TRBV6-1 to TRBJ2-1; perhaps TRBD1 as D (5 bases). Germline V gene lookup returns CDR1 MNHNS and CDR2 SASEGT. Trimming took 2 bases from V and 8 from J, leaving 16 bases between them. The CDR3 covers 15 residues. CDR3 bases: TGTGCCAGCAGTGAAAGGACACCCTACTGGGATGAGCAGTTCTTC. Translation: CASSERTPYWDEQFF.

This clone was counted once. The chain is built from TRBV7-9 and TRBJ1-1; D uncertain. The CDR3 contains 15 residues. Germline values: CDR1 SEHNR, CDR2 FQNEAQ (reference sequence). Trimming cost V 5 bases and J 5 bases, with 18 bases left between them. The CDR3 nucleotides are TGTGCCAGCAGCCCTGCGGCCCCGCCGGGGACTGAAGCTTTCTTT. Translating gives CASSPAAPPGTEAFF.

This chain links TRBV4-3 with TRBJ2-7; weak D call: TRBD1 (6 bases). Germline V gene data show CDR1 as LGHNA and CDR2 as YSLEER. The CDR3 has 15 residues. V was clipped by 5 bases and J by 7 bases, with 21 bases between them. The CDR3 region has the DNA TGCGCCAGCAGCTCGTCCGGGACACCCCAAGGGGAGCAGTACTTC. It encodes CASSSSGTPQGEQYF.

The V call is TRBV28, the J call TRBJ1-5; D ambiguous. Germline lookup yields CDR1 MDHEN and CDR2 SYDVKM. The V and J ends lost 6 bases and 7 bases respectively, with 10 bases between them. This CDR3 is 12 amino acids long. The CDR3 DNA is TGTGCCAGCAGCCTCGGCGGGCAGCCCCAGCATTTT. Its protein is CASSLGGQPQHF.

The chain carries TRBV7-8 and TRBJ1-3; D might be TRBD1 (6 bases). Germline-derived CDR1 and CDR2 are SGHVS and FQNEAQ. This CDR3 region has 16 residues. The V end lost 1 base, the J end lost 1 base, and 11 bases lay between the germline ends. DNA for the CDR3: TGTGCCAGCAGCTTAGGCTATCAGGGGTCTGGAAACACCATATATTTT. Translating it yields CASSLGYQGSGNTIYF.

This chain connects TRBV7-9 to TRBJ1-1, with 9 bases that match TRBD1. The CDR3 runs 13 residues. V dropped 2 bases and J dropped 8; count of bases not matched to a gene: 3. The germline CDR1 and CDR2 sequences are SEHNR and FQNEAQ (reference sequence). The CDR3 sequence is CASSLPGQGEAFF. For the CDR3, the DNA is TGTGCCAGCAGCTTACCCGGACAGGGGGAAGCTTTCTTT.

V is TRBV5-1 and J is TRBJ2-7; 7 bases are shared with TRBD2. This CDR3 has 14 residues. In germline, CDR1 is SGHRS, CDR2 YFSETQ. The junction had 9 bases not matched to a gene; V was cut back by 2 bases and J by 7 bases. In nucleotides, the CDR3 is TGCGCCAGCAGCTTCCGAAGCGGGAACTTGGAGCAGTACTTC. Protein product: CASSFRSGNLEQYF.

The chain couples TRBV7-9 to TRBJ2-3; 14 positions agree with TRBD2. The junction had 6 bases not matched to a gene; V was cut back by 1 base and J by 6 bases. Germline V CDR1 and CDR2: SEHNR, FQNEAQ (reference sequence). CDR3 size: 17 residues. The CDR3 region has the DNA TGTGCCAGCAGCTTAGGGACTAGCGGGAGGAAGAAGGATACGCAGTATTTT. It is translated as CASSLGTSGRKKDTQYF.

This clone turned up a few times. The rearrangement links TRBV30 to TRBJ1-1; tentative D call: TRBD1 (6 bases). V was shortened by 3 bases and J by 2 bases, with 10 bases between the two germline ends. This CDR3 is built from 13 residues. Germline V lookup: CDR1 GTSNPN, CDR2 SVGIG (reference sequence). The CDR3 spells CAWSYGTNTEAFF. The CDR3 bases are TGTGCCTGGAGCTACGGGACAAACACTGAAGCTTTCTTT.

V and J are TRBV2 and TRBJ2-2; D remains ambiguous. Germline values: CDR1 SNHLY, CDR2 FYNNEI. V gave up 5 bases and J gave up 3 bases, with 10 bases separating them. This CDR3 spans 14 amino acids. The DNA of the CDR3 is TGTGCCAGCAGTTCGAGAGTGGACACCGGGGAGCTGTTTTTT. Translated: CASSSRVDTGELFF. The full variable domain, with the rest looked up from reference TRBV2 and TRBJ2-2, is EPEVTQTPSHQVTQMGQEVILRCVPISNHLYFYWYRQILGQKVEFLVSFYNNEISEKSEIFDDQFSVERPDGSNFTLKIRSTKLEDSAMYFCASSSRVDTGELFFGEGSRLTVL.

The V call is TRBV10-3, the J call TRBJ1-2; tentative D call: TRBD1 (5 bases). CDR1 and CDR2 from the germline V gene are ENHRY and SYGVKD. The length of the CDR3 is 16 residues. Trimming shortened V by 0 bases and J by 0 bases, and 11 bases separated the two germline ends. The DNA of the CDR3 is TGTGCCATCAGTGAGTCGGTACAGGCAGCTAACTATGGCTACACCTTC. Encoded protein: CAISESVQAANYGYTF.

DNA for the CDR3: TGTGCCAGCAGCCCAATTGGGACAGGGGTTTGGAGTTACGAGCAGTACTTC. This translates into CASSPIGTGVWSYEQYF. This chain links TRBV7-9 with TRBJ2-7; TRBD1 agrees at 10 bases. After removal of 5 bases from V and 4 bases from J, the junction contained 14 bases not matched to a gene. The CDR3 consists of 17 residues. In germline, CDR1 is SEHNR, CDR2 FQNEAQ (reference sequence).

The chain combines TRBV29-1 with TRBJ2-2; 8 nucleotides match TRBD2. The J segment lost 0 bases and the V segment lost 6 bases, leaving 6 bases of the junction unmatched. Germline CDR1 SQVTM, CDR2 ANQGSEA. This CDR3 has 15 residues. DNA for the CDR3: TGCAGCGTCCAGACTAGCGAGACGAACACCGGGGAGCTGTTTTTT. Encoded protein: CSVQTSETNTGELFF.

The genes are TRBV27 and TRBJ2-7; 11 bases are a match to TRBD1. The CDR3 runs 14 residues. Losses at the gene ends were 6 bases for V and 5 bases for J; bases not matched to a gene: 6. The germline V gene has CDR1 MNHEY and CDR2 SMNVEV (reference sequence). The CDR3 region has the DNA TGTGCCAGCAGCCCCGGGACAGGGGGAAACGAGCAGTACTTC. As protein: CASSPGTGGNEQYF.

The V and J genes are TRBV7-9 and TRBJ2-5; tentative D call: TRBD2 (5 bases). Per the germline V gene, CDR1 is SEHNR and CDR2 is FQNEAQ (reference sequence). The CDR3 runs 13 residues. V was clipped by 7 bases and J by 5 bases, with 14 bases between them. CDR3 DNA: TGTGCCAGCAACACTCACCCGGGGGAGACCCAGTACTTC. It specifies CASNTHPGETQYF.

The V and J genes are TRBV19 and TRBJ2-7, with D possibly matching TRBD2 (5 bases). The V end was cut by 5 bases, the J end by 3 bases, with 14 bases between. Germline-derived CDR1 and CDR2 are LNHDA and SQIVND (reference sequence). This CDR3 is 14 amino acids long. CDR3 protein: CASSVVASRYEQYF. CDR3 in DNA: TGTGCCAGTAGTGTGGTGGCTAGCCGCTACGAGCAGTACTTC.

This clone was seen only once. The chain carries TRBV27 and TRBJ2-1, with a tentative D call TRBD1 (5 bases). The germline gives CDR1 MNHEY, CDR2 SMNVEV (reference sequence). The germline V and J ends were trimmed by 4 bases and 9 bases, with 13 bases remaining between them. There are 13 residues in the CDR3. The chain's CDR3 is CASSWGPSFEQFF. Here the CDR3 DNA reads TGTGCCAGCAGTTGGGGCCCCAGCTTTGAGCAGTTCTTC.

The chain couples TRBV28 to TRBJ1-1; 9 bases fit TRBD1. The CDR3 spans 15 residues. The germline V gene has CDR1 MDHEN and CDR2 SYDVKM. V was pared by 5 bases and J by 3 bases, with 7 bases of the junction left unmatched. The DNA for the CDR3 is TGTGCCAGCAGTCCACAGGGGGCTCTCGACACTGAAGCTTTCTTT. Its translation is CASSPQGALDTEAFF.